This TCR beta chain was captured in a study of radiotherapy plus CTLA-4 blockade in lung cancer (dated by TCRdb to 2016 to 2019). At the level of the whole study: Among enrolled patients, roughly 18% had an objective response and roughly 31% reached disease control.

The library relied on the immunoSEQ multiplex PCR assay. Imported from immuneACCESS, the table was reduced by TCRdb to in-frame sequences with V and J called. These copies leave out some clones; in studies compared against another copy, an unresolved V gene accounts for under half, and the cause of the remainder is not known. In this sample the table shows tens of thousands of clones, around 70% of which occur a single time. Roughly an eighth of the sample belongs to the ten largest clones. On this clone itself: Its antigen remains undetermined. No much larger clonotype is one base removed from it; base qualities were not supplied.

Study-wide conclusions, independent of this receptor: The strongest predictors of response, as reported, were early dynamic changes in blood T cell clones along with a rise in serum interferon-beta after radiation. After treatment with radiotherapy and ipilimumab, TCR clones that originated in tumors expanded in peripheral blood.

The study evaluated CTLA-4 blockade (ipilimumab) given together with focal radiation therapy in patients who had chemo-refractory metastatic non-small-cell lung cancer. Counted from cysteine to phenylalanine, this CDR3 has 15 amino acids. Solely the CDR3 DNA is kept, with 45 bases framed from the first base. In the germline V gene, CDR1 corresponds to SGHNT and CDR2 to YENEEA. V is cut back by 1 base and J by 0 bases, with 0 bases in the junction unmatched. Sequencing was performed on peripheral blood, taken from a patient treated with radiotherapy plus ipilimumab. The chain employs TRBV11-3 and TRBJ2-1, with 7 central nucleotides matching TRBD2. This sequence was found in a human donor with non-small cell lung cancer that progressed on radiotherapy plus ipilimumab. The CDR3 loop reads CASSLGGSSYNEQFF. The nucleotides read TGTGCCAGCAGCTTAGGCGGGAGCTCCTACAATGAGCAGTTCTTC.